This T cell receptor beta chain was sequenced for a study of OX40 agonist ivuxolimab in advanced cancers. Whole-study context: Hepatocellular carcinoma, melanoma, renal cell or head and neck cancer was diagnosed in the dose-escalation patients. Among those treated, three patients had partial responses, one with hepatocellular carcinoma and two with cutaneous melanoma.

Produced via immunoSEQ multiplex PCR; TCRdb's table is partial and in-frame only. Among more than 45,000 clones, 65% to 85% were seen once, and the ten largest hold approximately 4.4%. The CDR3 sequence is 14 residues long. Looked up from germline, CDR1 is LNHDA and CDR2 is SQIVND (reference sequence). Trimming took off 3 bases at V and 6 bases at J, with 14 bases between the two ends. The chain combines TRBV19 with TRBJ1-2; D is unresolved. Material: CD4+ or CD8+ T cells sorted from blood, obtained in a trial of the OX40 agonist ivuxolimab. This clonotype was obtained from an adult with an advanced solid tumor such as melanoma, head and neck, liver or kidney cancer. Written as DNA, the CDR3 is TGTGCCAGTAGTATCGCCAGGAGCTCAGATGGCTACACCTTC. Its translation is CASSIARSSDGYTF.